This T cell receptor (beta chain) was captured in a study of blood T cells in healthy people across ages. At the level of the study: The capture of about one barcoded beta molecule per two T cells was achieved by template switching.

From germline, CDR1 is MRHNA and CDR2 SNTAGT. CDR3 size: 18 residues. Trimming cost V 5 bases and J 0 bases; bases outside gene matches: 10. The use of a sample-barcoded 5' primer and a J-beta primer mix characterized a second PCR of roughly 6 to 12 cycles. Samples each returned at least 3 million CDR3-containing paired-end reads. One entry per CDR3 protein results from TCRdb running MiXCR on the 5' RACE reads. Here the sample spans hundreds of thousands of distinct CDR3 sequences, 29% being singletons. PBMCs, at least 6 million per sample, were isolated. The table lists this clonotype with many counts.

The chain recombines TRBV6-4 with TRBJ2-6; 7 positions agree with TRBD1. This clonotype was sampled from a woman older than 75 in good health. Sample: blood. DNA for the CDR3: TGTGCCAGCAGTCCCGTTGAAGGGGGCCCCTCTGGGGCCAACGTCCTGACTTTC. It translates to CASSPVEGGPSGANVLTF.